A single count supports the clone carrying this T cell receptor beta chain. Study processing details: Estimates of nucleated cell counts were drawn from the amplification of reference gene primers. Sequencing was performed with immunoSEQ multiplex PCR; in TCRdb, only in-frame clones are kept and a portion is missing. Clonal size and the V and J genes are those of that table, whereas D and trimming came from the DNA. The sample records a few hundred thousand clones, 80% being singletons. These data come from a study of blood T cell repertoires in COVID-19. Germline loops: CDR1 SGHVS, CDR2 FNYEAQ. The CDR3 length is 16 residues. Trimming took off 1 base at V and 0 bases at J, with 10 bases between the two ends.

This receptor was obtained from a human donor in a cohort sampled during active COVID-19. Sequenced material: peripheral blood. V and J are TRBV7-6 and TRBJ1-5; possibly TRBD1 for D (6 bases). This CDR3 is CASSLGQGYSNQPQHF. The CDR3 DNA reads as TGTGCCAGCAGCTTAGGGCAGGGGTATAGCAATCAGCCCCAGCATTTT. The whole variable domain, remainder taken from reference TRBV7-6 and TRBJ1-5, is GAGVSQSPRYKVTKRGQDVALRCDPISGHVSLYWYRQALGQGPEFLTYFNYEAQQDKSGLPNDRFSAERPEGSISTLTIQRTEQRDSAMYRCASSLGQGYSNQPQHFGDGTRLSIL.